The 21 T cell receptor beta chains in this list originate from one sample, sequenced in a study of blood T cell repertoires in COVID-19. TCRdb's copy holds only in-frame clones and misses some; the assay was immunoSEQ multiplex PCR. The repertoire includes more than 110,000 clones, approximately 84% of them detected once, and around 8% sits in the top ten. The sample comprised peripheral blood. The receptors derive from a human donor in a cohort sampled during active COVID-19.

The genes are TRBV14 and TRBJ2-3, with a weak D call TRBD2 (6 bases). The CDR3 runs to 16 residues. V lost 0 bases and J 2 bases, leaving 12 bases between the germline ends. Germline V gives CDR1 SGHDN, CDR2 FVKESK. The CDR3 sequence: CASSQEGAGYTDTQYF. The CDR3 region has the DNA TGTGCCAGCAGCCAAGAAGGAGCGGGCTACACAGATACGCAGTATTTT. The variable domain in full, completed from reference TRBV14 and TRBJ2-3, reads EAGVTQFPSHSVIEKGQTVTLRCDPISGHDNLYWYRRVMGKEIKFLLHFVKESKQDESGMPNNRFLAERTGGTYSTLKVQPAELEDSGVYFCASSQEGAGYTDTQYFGPGTRLTVL.

The chain uses TRBV7-3 and TRBJ2-1; 9 bases agree with TRBD2. V was clipped by 2 bases and J by 9 bases; unmatched bases: 5. CDR1 and CDR2 (germline): SGHTA, FQGTGA. CDR3 length: 14 residues. CDR3 in amino acids: CASSLQRGAGEQFF. CDR3 nucleotides: TGTGCCAGCAGCTTACAGCGGGGGGCGGGTGAGCAGTTCTTC.

The rearrangement uses TRBV28 and TRBJ2-2, with D perhaps matching TRBD1 (6 bases). This CDR3 comprises 15 residues. Germline-derived CDR1 and CDR2 are MDHEN and SYDVKM. Trimming removed 5 bases from V and 1 base from J, with 11 bases in between. The CDR3 coding sequence is TGTGCCAGCAGTACAGGGACATTGAACACCGGGGAGCTGTTTTTT. This gives the protein CASSTGTLNTGELFF. Based on the CDR3 plus reference TRBV28 and TRBJ2-2, the full variable domain is DVKVTQSSRYLVKRTGEKVFLECVQDMDHENMFWYRQDPGLGLRLIYFSYDVKMKEKGDIPEGYSVSREKKERFSLILESASTNQTSMYLCASSTGTLNTGELFFGEGSRLTVL.

This clone has more than one count but fewer than ten. The chain combines TRBV9 with TRBJ2-7; a weak D match, TRBD1 (5 bases). CDR1 and CDR2 from the germline V gene are SGDLS and YYNGEE. This CDR3 contains 15 residues. The V end lost 4 bases, the J end lost 2 bases, and 16 bases lay between the germline ends. The CDR3 spells CASSPLSTDPYEQYF. The DNA of the CDR3 is TGTGCCAGCAGCCCCCTCTCGACAGACCCCTACGAGCAGTACTTC.

The chain carries TRBV20-1 and TRBJ1-1; TRBD1 matches 11 bases. V was pared by 3 bases and J by 3 bases, with 6 bases of the junction left unmatched. Germline CDR1 DFQATT, CDR2 SNEGSKA (reference sequence). The CDR3 contains 15 residues. The CDR3 is CSASPRTGGYTEAFF. DNA for the CDR3: TGCAGTGCTAGTCCCCGGACAGGGGGCTACACTGAAGCTTTCTTT.

The chain uses TRBV5-1 and TRBJ1-2, with D perhaps matching TRBD1 (6 bases). Germline V CDR1 and CDR2: SGHRS, YFSETQ. V was cut by 3 bases and J by 6 bases, with 12 bases left in between. The CDR3 has 13 amino acids. The CDR3 spells CASSSSGVDGYTF. CDR3 sequence (DNA): TGCGCCAGCAGCTCCTCAGGGGTTGATGGCTACACCTTC.

This clone was detected a few times. This chain connects TRBV19 to TRBJ1-5; TRBD1 aligns across 10 bases. This CDR3 spans 16 amino acids. Germline-derived CDR1 and CDR2 are LNHDA and SQIVND (reference sequence). With V trimmed by 5 bases and J by 4 bases, 8 bases remained unmatched. CDR3 bases: TGTGCCAGTAGTCGCCGGGACAGGGGCCAAAATCAGCCCCAGCATTTT. It is translated as CASSRRDRGQNQPQHF.

Points on this clone: Sequence at one end of the junction differs from germline and may be a read error. This chain joins TRBV7-7 and TRBJ2-5, with D uncertain. This CDR3 has 14 amino acids. CDR1 SSHAT and CDR2 FNYEAQ come from the germline V gene (reference sequence). The CDR3: CASSFDRQAETQYF. The CDR3 coding sequence is TGTGCTAGCAGCTTCGACCGACAAGCAGAGACCCAGTACTTC.

V and J are TRBV28 and TRBJ2-3; 10 nucleotides align to TRBD1. Germline CDR1 is MDHEN and CDR2 is SYDVKM. The CDR3 covers 16 residues. Trimming took 5 bases from V and 2 from J; bases not matched to a gene: 7. The CDR3 region has the DNA TGTGCCAGCAGTACCTCGGACAGGGGGAACACAGATACGCAGTATTTT. Protein: CASSTSDRGNTDTQYF.

This chain connects TRBV4-1 to TRBJ1-1; no clear D. The CDR3 consists of 14 residues. V lost 8 bases and J 1 base, leaving 14 bases between the germline ends. Germline-derived CDR1 and CDR2 are MGHRA and YSYEKL. The CDR3 region has the DNA TGCGCCAGCCGTGGCCTCCAACGGAACACTGAAGCTTTCTTT. Translation: CASRGLQRNTEAFF.

This clone was observed once. The chain uses TRBV5-1 and TRBJ2-7; 9 bases map to TRBD1. The ends lost 3 bases at V and 2 bases at J; junction bases unmatched: 6. Germline V gene data show CDR1 as SGHRS and CDR2 as YFSETQ. The CDR3 extends over 15 amino acids. CDR3 sequence: CASSSRDRATYEQYF. The CDR3 DNA follows: TGCGCCAGCAGCTCCCGGGACAGGGCAACCTACGAGCAGTACTTC.

This clone was observed once. This sequence joins TRBV4-1 and TRBJ1-1; no clear D. There are 12 residues in the CDR3. CDR1 and CDR2 (germline): MGHRA, YSYEKL. V lost 1 base and J lost 6, with 6 bases in between. CDR3: CASSQAGAEAFF. In DNA form, the CDR3 reads TGCGCCAGCAGCCAAGCCGGGGCTGAAGCTTTCTTT.

The table lists this clone with a few counts. The rearrangement links TRBV5-1 to TRBJ2-1; TRBD1 agrees at 9 bases. Germline V CDR1 and CDR2: SGHRS, YFSETQ. The junction had 9 bases not matched to a gene; V was cut back by 0 bases and J by 8 bases. The CDR3 runs to 16 residues. The CDR3 nucleotides are TGCGCCAGCAGCTTGGCCCCGGGACAGGGTGGAGATGAGCAGTTCTTC. It is translated as CASSLAPGQGGDEQFF.

This clone occurred once. The V call is TRBV28, the J call TRBJ2-7; D may be TRBD2 (6 bases). Trimming took off 3 bases at V and 7 bases at J, with 16 bases between the two ends. The germline V gene has CDR1 MDHEN and CDR2 SYDVKM. The CDR3 sequence is 14 residues long. CDR3 DNA sequence: TGTGCCAGCAGTTTGCCGCAGCGGGTAGATGAGCAGTACTTC. Amino acid sequence: CASSLPQRVDEQYF.

The CDR3 here is CASRPTGDQPQHF. DNA for the CDR3: TGTGCCAGCAGACCCACAGGGGATCAGCCCCAGCATTTT. V gene TRBV6-5 combines with J gene TRBJ1-5, with 7 bases aligning to TRBD1. V trimming: 6 bases; J trimming: 5 bases; junction bases outside the gene matches: 4. This CDR3 contains 13 residues. Per the germline V gene, CDR1 is MNHEY and CDR2 is SVGAGI.

J is TRBJ1-2 and V is TRBV19; the match to TRBD1 covers 8 bases. The CDR3 length is 15 residues. The V gene's germline CDR1 is LNHDA and CDR2 SQIVND (reference sequence). The ends lost 5 bases at V and 5 bases at J; junction bases unmatched: 10. The CDR3 nucleotides read TGTGCCAGTAGTCCCGGGCGGACAGGGATGTATGGCTACACCTTC. Translated, it gives CASSPGRTGMYGYTF.

This rearrangement joins TRBV7-6 to TRBJ2-5, with 7 bases identical to TRBD1. Germline assignment: CDR1 SGHVS and CDR2 FNYEAQ. With V trimmed by 4 bases and J by 4 bases, 12 bases remained unmatched. The CDR3 has 16 amino acids. CDR3 in amino acids: CASSYNPDRVRETQYF. As DNA, the CDR3 is TGTGCCAGCAGCTACAACCCTGACAGGGTCAGAGAGACCCAGTACTTC.

The chain links TRBV6-4 to TRBJ2-5; no clear D gene. Trimming left V 7 bases short and J 2 bases short, with 17 bases between. Germline V gene data show CDR1 as MRHNA and CDR2 as SNTAGT. The CDR3 loop spans 15 amino acids. CDR3: CASTPPQNIQETQYF. The DNA for the CDR3 is TGTGCCAGCACCCCCCCCCAGAATATACAAGAGACCCAGTACTTC.

This clone has a handful of counts. V usage is TRBV19 and J usage is TRBJ1-2; D gene unclear. Germline V CDR1 and CDR2: LNHDA, SQIVND (reference sequence). Deletions cut 10 bases from V and 5 bases from J, with 14 bases between. There are 12 residues in the CDR3. The CDR3 is CATSFVSYGYTF. The CDR3 region has the DNA TGTGCCACCTCGTTCGTCTCTTATGGCTACACCTTC.

The chain combines TRBV27 with TRBJ1-6; no definite D call. CDR3 length: 14 residues. The V end was cut by 5 bases, the J end by 4 bases, with 9 bases between. CDR1 is MNHEY, CDR2 SMNVEV, per germline (reference sequence). The CDR3 reads CASSPGMYNSPLHF. The CDR3 DNA reads as TGTGCCAGCAGTCCCGGGATGTATAATTCACCCCTCCACTTT.

The rearrangement joins TRBV9 to TRBJ1-1, with D perhaps matching TRBD1 (6 bases). V was shortened by 0 bases and J by 4 bases, with 13 bases between the two germline ends. The CDR3 consists of 15 residues. Per germline, CDR1 SGDLS and CDR2 YYNGEE. The CDR3 DNA is TGTGCCAGCAGCGTAGACAGGGCAGGGCTCACTGAAGCTTTCTTT. Translated, it gives CASSVDRAGLTEAFF.